The rows below give T cell receptor beta chains drawn from one sample of a study of shared clonotypes between healthy human individuals. Measured with immunoSEQ multiplex PCR; TCRdb has only the in-frame clones, and not every one. This sample has more than 450,000 clones, with about four fifths found just once. The source material was PBMCs. The receptor set was obtained from a woman in her 40s in good health. Some clones in this sample may be carry-over from other donors' samples. Both conserved end residues are part of each CDR3. A D gene is named only where the DNA matches it firmly. Clone size is given for some rows only: seen once, a few or many times, or a class if the clone is expanded.

NA	TRBV18	TRBJ1-1	NA	CASSQRSGRGAEAFF	TGTGCCAGCTCACAAAGGTCAGGGCGAGGGGCTGAAGCTTTCTTT
TRBD2	TRBV11-1	TRBJ2-1	few	CASSPSGLAGGSSYNEQFF	TGTGCCAGCAGCCCCAGTGGACTAGCGGGAGGGAGCTCCTACAATGAGCAGTTCTTC
NA	TRBV28	TRBJ2-7	NA	CASSLIRDTHEQYF	TGTGCCAGCAGTTTAATCCGGGACACCCACGAGCAGTACTTC
TRBD1	TRBV7-6	TRBJ2-2	NA	CASSSPTTGGRTGELFF	TGTGCCAGCAGCTCACCAACGACAGGGGGCCGCACCGGGGAGCTGTTTTTT
NA	TRBV5-1	TRBJ2-7	NA	CASSLEADTYEQYF	TGCGCCAGCAGCTTGGAGGCGGATACCTACGAGCAGTACTTC
NA	TRBV7-9	TRBJ1-3	NA	CASSPPGTDGNTIYF	TGTGCCAGCAGCCCTCCCGGGACGGATGGAAACACCATATATTTT
NA	TRBV6-1	TRBJ2-1	NA	CASSEGRNNEQFF	TGTGCCAGCAGTGAAGGGCGCAACAATGAGCAGTTCTTC
NA	TRBV15	TRBJ1-4	NA	CATSRDSFNEKLFF	TGTGCCACCAGCAGAGATTCCTTTAATGAAAAACTGTTTTTT
NA	TRBV27	TRBJ2-1	NA	CASRRGTAYNEQFF	TGTGCCAGCAGACGCGGGACAGCCTACAATGAGCAGTTCTTC
NA	TRBV4-3	TRBJ2-2	once	CASSQVGGWGELFF	TGCGCCAGCAGCCAAGTAGGGGGTTGGGGGGAGCTGTTTTTT
NA	TRBV9	TRBJ2-7	many	CASSADSLSYEQYF	TGTGCCAGCAGCGCCGACAGCCTCTCCTACGAGCAGTACTTC
TRBD1	TRBV29-1	TRBJ1-1	NA	CSVGQRLGTEAFF	TGCAGCGTGGGACAGAGACTAGGGACTGAAGCTTTCTTT
TRBD1	TRBV6-6	TRBJ2-7	NA	CASRTGTGTYEQYF	TGTGCCAGCAGAACCGGGACAGGAACCTACGAGCAGTACTTC
TRBD2	TRBV4-2	TRBJ2-7	NA	CASSQGIMVTSGRDEQYF	TGTGCCAGCAGCCAAGGGATAATGGTGACTAGCGGGAGGGACGAGCAGTACTTC
TRBD1	TRBV7-7	TRBJ2-1	NA	CASSQTGGNNEQFF	TGTGCCAGCAGCCAGACAGGGGGGAACAATGAGCAGTTCTTC
NA	TRBV28	TRBJ2-1	NA	CASSLGSYNEQFF	TGTGCCAGCAGTTTAGGCAGCTACAATGAGCAGTTCTTC
NA	TRBV9	TRBJ2-3	NA	CASSEWDFTDTQYF	TGTGCCAGCAGCGAATGGGACTTCACAGATACGCAGTATTTT
TRBD1	TRBV7-3	TRBJ2-5	NA	CASSSGQGRQETQYF	TGTGCCAGCAGCTCGGGACAGGGTCGCCAAGAGACCCAGTACTTC
NA	TRBV7-6	TRBJ2-1	NA	CASSLVAGTLGDNEQFF	TGTGCCAGCAGCTTAGTCGCGGGTACCCTGGGGGACAATGAGCAGTTCTTC
NA	TRBV6-1	TRBJ2-2	NA	CASMIPDTGELFF	TGTGCCAGCATGATTCCAGACACCGGGGAGCTGTTTTTT
TRBD2	TRBV6-6	TRBJ2-7	once	CASSQTSGIYEQYF	TGTGCCAGCAGCCAGACTAGCGGGATCTACGAGCAGTACTTC
NA	TRBV4-3	TRBJ1-5	NA	CASSQDQGRNQPQHF	TGCGCCAGCAGCCAAGATCAAGGTAGGAATCAGCCCCAGCATTTT
NA	TRBV19	TRBJ2-7	NA	CASSSQGSGYEQYF	TGTGCCAGTAGCTCACAGGGCTCGGGCTACGAGCAGTACTTC
NA	TRBV7-6	TRBJ2-5	NA	CASSRTQYF	TGTGCCAGCTCAAGAACCCAGTACTTC
TRBD2	TRBV28	TRBJ2-4	NA	CASSASAGGGTIQYF	TGTGCCAGCAGTGCCTCAGCGGGAGGAGGAACCATTCAGTACTTC
TRBD1	TRBV19	TRBJ2-3	NA	CASSTGQGNSDTQYF	TGTGCCAGTAGTACGGGACAGGGAAACTCAGATACGCAGTATTTT
TRBD2	TRBV11-2	TRBJ2-1	NA	CASSLSIAGPPSQFF	TGTGCCAGCAGCTTATCAATAGCGGGGCCCCCGTCCCAGTTCTTC
TRBD2	TRBV7-3	TRBJ2-1	NA	CASSLTSGNNEQFF	TGTGCCAGCAGCTTGACTAGCGGTAACAATGAGCAGTTCTTC
NA	TRBV7-2	TRBJ1-1	few	CASKGVDLGSSAFF	TGTGCCAGCAAGGGAGTGGACCTTGGCTCCTCAGCTTTCTTT
NA	TRBV4-1	TRBJ2-5	NA	CASSQASLGETQYF	TGCGCCAGCAGCCAAGCGTCCCTGGGGGAGACCCAGTACTTC
NA	TRBV5-6	TRBJ1-5	once	CASSLRAATNQPQHF	TGTGCCAGCAGCTTGAGGGCAGCAACGAATCAGCCCCAGCATTTT
TRBD1	TRBV4-1	TRBJ2-2	NA	CASSQGAPTGGGVTGELFF	TGCGCCAGCAGCCAAGGGGCCCCGACAGGGGGCGGGGTGACCGGGGAGCTGTTTTTT
NA	TRBV10-3	TRBJ2-7	once	CAISDEAGNYEQYF	TGTGCCATCAGTGACGAAGCAGGGAACTACGAGCAGTACTTC
NA	TRBV28	TRBJ1-1	NA	CASSLNPKVGSEAFF	TGTGCCAGCAGTTTAAACCCCAAGGTTGGATCTGAAGCTTTCTTT
NA	TRBV7-7	TRBJ2-2	few	CASSPGASPNTGELFF	TGTGCTAGCAGCCCTGGGGCATCTCCGAACACCGGGGAGCTGTTTTTT
TRBD2	TRBV5-1	TRBJ2-3	NA	CASSPRTSADPDTQYF	TGCGCCAGCAGCCCCCGGACTAGCGCGGACCCAGATACGCAGTATTTT
TRBD2	TRBV10-3	TRBJ2-1	NA	CAISGGLAGGANNEQFF	TGTGCCATCAGTGGGGGACTAGCGGGAGGGGCAAACAATGAGCAGTTCTTC
TRBD1	TRBV28	TRBJ1-2	NA	CASSYRGRDYGYTF	TGTGCCAGCAGTTACAGGGGGCGCGACTATGGCTACACCTTC
TRBD2	TRBV7-3	TRBJ2-1	NA	CASSFLASGYNEQFF	TGTGCCAGCAGCTTTTTGGCTAGCGGCTACAATGAGCAGTTCTTC
TRBD2	TRBV18	TRBJ2-1	NA	CASSPGTIGEQFF	TGTGCCAGCTCACCAGGGACTATCGGTGAGCAGTTCTTC
NA	TRBV7-2	TRBJ1-3	NA	CASSVGMGASGNTIYF	TGTGCCAGCAGCGTGGGGATGGGAGCATCTGGAAACACCATATATTTT
TRBD1	TRBV5-1	TRBJ1-1	NA	CASSLEGQYSEAFF	TGCGCCAGCAGCTTGGAGGGACAGTATTCTGAAGCTTTCTTT
NA	TRBV2	TRBJ1-3	NA	CASSVIRHASGNTIYF	TGTGCCAGCAGTGTTATTCGACATGCCTCTGGAAACACCATATATTTT
TRBD2	TRBV5-1	TRBJ2-2	once	CASSQGLAGLGGELFF	TGCGCCAGCAGCCAGGGACTAGCGGGACTTGGCGGGGAGCTGTTTTTT
TRBD2	TRBV4-1	TRBJ2-3	once	CASSQRLAGGADTQYF	TGCGCCAGCAGCCAACGACTAGCGGGAGGAGCAGATACGCAGTATTTT
NA	TRBV29-1	TRBJ2-7	NA	CSVGRTVSSYEQYF	TGCAGCGTTGGCAGGACAGTAAGCTCCTACGAGCAGTACTTC
TRBD2	TRBV19	TRBJ2-5	NA	CASSRTSGSHGETQYF	TGTGCCAGTAGTCGGACTAGCGGGAGTCACGGTGAGACCCAGTACTTC
TRBD2	TRBV10-3	TRBJ2-5	NA	CAISSAGGGETQYF	TGTGCCATCAGTTCAGCGGGAGGGGGAGAGACCCAGTACTTC
TRBD2	TRBV19	TRBJ2-7	NA	CASSIPPGTSGSESYEQYF	TGTGCCAGTAGTATCCCGCCGGGGACTAGCGGGAGTGAATCCTACGAGCAGTACTTC
NA	TRBV5-6	TRBJ1-2	NA	CASSGGAENLLGNYGYTF	TGTGCCAGCAGCGGCGGGGCGGAGAACCTACTAGGAAACTATGGCTACACCTTC
NA	TRBV29-1	TRBJ1-2	NA	CSVGDRAAGYTF	TGCAGCGTTGGGGACCGCGCAGCTGGCTACACCTTC
NA	TRBV19	TRBJ1-1	NA	CASGERRNTEAFF	TGTGCCAGTGGGGAACGAAGGAACACTGAAGCTTTCTTT
NA	TRBV5-1	TRBJ2-5	NA	CASSLLGETQYF	TGCGCCAGCAGCTTGCTTGGGGAGACCCAGTACTTC
NA	TRBV13	TRBJ2-3	few	CASSYTDTQYF	TGTGCCAGCAGCTACACAGATACGCAGTATTTT
NA	TRBV6-6	TRBJ2-5	NA	CASSYGRMGAQYF	TGTGCCAGCAGTTACGGACGCATGGGGGCCCAGTACTTC
NA	TRBV6-5	TRBJ1-1	NA	CASSPKENTEAFF	TGTGCCAGCAGTCCCAAGGAGAACACTGAAGCTTTCTTT
NA	TRBV5-1	TRBJ2-2	NA	CASSPNANTGELFF	TGCGCCAGCAGCCCGAACGCGAACACCGGGGAGCTGTTTTTT
NA	TRBV4-1	TRBJ2-7	NA	CASSQYETASYEQYF	TGCGCCAGCAGCCAATACGAGACAGCCAGCTACGAGCAGTACTTC
NA	TRBV27	TRBJ2-7	NA	CASSFSRDGEQYF	TGTGCCAGCAGTTTTTCCAGGGATGGCGAGCAGTACTTC
TRBD2	TRBV4-2	TRBJ2-1	NA	CASSQAVSLAGVDEQFF	TGTGCCAGCAGCCAAGCGGTTAGTCTAGCGGGAGTAGATGAGCAGTTCTTC